One and the same sample provided the 2 T cell receptor beta chains below, sequenced in a study of control samples from healthy donors and cancer patients. Clones were sequenced by immunoSEQ multiplex PCR, and TCRdb holds only the in-frame ones, with some missing. This sample carries over 200,000 clones, approximately 80% of them seen once, and the ten largest clones take roughly 15%. The material sequenced was PBMCs. All receptors derive from an older woman with lung cancer.

This clone has just one count. The V and J genes are TRBV5-1 and TRBJ2-2; 8 nucleotides align to TRBD1. After removal of 4 bases from V and 1 base from J, the junction contained 3 bases not matched to a gene. The CDR3 runs to 15 residues. CDR1 is SGHRS and CDR2 is YFSETQ in the germline V gene. CDR3 DNA sequence: TGCGCCAGCAGCCCGGGACAGGTGAACACCGGGGAGCTGTTTTTT. Its translation is CASSPGQVNTGELFF.

This chain connects TRBV27 to TRBJ2-5; possible D gene TRBD1, 5 bases. Germline CDR1 is MNHEY and CDR2 is SMNVEV (reference sequence). Trimming shortened V by 4 bases and J by 5 bases, and 11 bases separated the two germline ends. The CDR3 has 13 residues. The chain's CDR3 is CASSSGSGETQYF. CDR3 bases: TGTGCCAGCAGTTCAGGGTCAGGGGAGACCCAGTACTTC.